This T cell receptor (beta chain) was recovered during a study of PD-1 blockade in classical Hodgkin lymphoma. Using immunoSEQ multiplex PCR, the repertoire was profiled, and TCRdb retains in-frame clones only, with some absent. Among approximately 61,000 clones listed, around nine tenths were seen once. Noted time point: cycle 4 day 1 (C4D1), after five to seven weeks of nivolumab. Brentuximab vedotin exposure varied, and every patient relapsed after autologous stem cell transplantation. The CDR3 extends over 14 amino acids. The germline V gene encodes CDR1 SNHLY and CDR2 FYNNEI. Trimming removed 6 bases from V and 4 bases from J, with 15 bases in between.

This specimen was peripheral blood mononuclear cells (PBMCs), taken before the fourth cycle of nivolumab. This clonotype was sampled from a human donor with classical Hodgkin lymphoma. The rearrangement links TRBV2 to TRBJ1-2, with a tentative D call TRBD1 (5 bases). The CDR3 nucleotides read TGTGCCAGCAGGGCGGGACTTAACATCTATGGCTACACCTTC. This encodes CASRAGLNIYGYTF.